This T cell receptor (beta chain) was sequenced for a study of T cell repertoires in cytomegalovirus infection. Study background: Through public TCR beta signatures, both CMV infection and matching HLA type were indicated. Study outcomes and limitations: Based on cumulative public TCR beta family frequency, carriers of CMV plus the relevant HLA were identified.

About this clonotype itself: Its antigen is still unknown.

TCRdb re-called the reads with MiXCR, one entry per CDR3 protein. The profile shows about 360,000 distinct CDR3 sequences, less than 20% of them singletons. This clonotype was obtained from a human donor in good health (CMV status not recorded). Some clones in this sample may be carry-over from other donors' samples. Sequencing used PBMCs.

The CDR3 nucleotides read TGTGCCAGCAGTGACCAGGGTGGTGCCCAGCATTTT. This translates into CASSDQGGAQHF. J is TRBJ1-5 and V is TRBV12-3 or TRBV12-4, with D possibly being TRBD1 (5 bases). The CDR3 sequence is 12 residues long. Trimming cost V 5 bases and J 11 bases, with 13 bases left between them.